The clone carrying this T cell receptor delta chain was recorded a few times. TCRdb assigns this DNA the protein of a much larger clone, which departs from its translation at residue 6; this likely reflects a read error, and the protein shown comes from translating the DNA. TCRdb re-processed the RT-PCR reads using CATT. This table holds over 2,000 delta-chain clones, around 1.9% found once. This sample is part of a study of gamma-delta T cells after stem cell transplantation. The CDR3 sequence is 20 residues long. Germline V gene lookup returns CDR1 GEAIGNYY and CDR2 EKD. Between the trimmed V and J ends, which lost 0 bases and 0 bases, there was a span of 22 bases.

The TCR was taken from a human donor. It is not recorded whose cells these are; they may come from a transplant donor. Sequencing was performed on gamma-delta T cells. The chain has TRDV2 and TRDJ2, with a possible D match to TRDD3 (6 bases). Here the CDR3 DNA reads TGTGCCTGTGACACCGTACTGGGACATACGGGGCCGCCTTTGACAGCACAACTCTTCTTT. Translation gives CACDTVLGHTGPPLTAQLFF.